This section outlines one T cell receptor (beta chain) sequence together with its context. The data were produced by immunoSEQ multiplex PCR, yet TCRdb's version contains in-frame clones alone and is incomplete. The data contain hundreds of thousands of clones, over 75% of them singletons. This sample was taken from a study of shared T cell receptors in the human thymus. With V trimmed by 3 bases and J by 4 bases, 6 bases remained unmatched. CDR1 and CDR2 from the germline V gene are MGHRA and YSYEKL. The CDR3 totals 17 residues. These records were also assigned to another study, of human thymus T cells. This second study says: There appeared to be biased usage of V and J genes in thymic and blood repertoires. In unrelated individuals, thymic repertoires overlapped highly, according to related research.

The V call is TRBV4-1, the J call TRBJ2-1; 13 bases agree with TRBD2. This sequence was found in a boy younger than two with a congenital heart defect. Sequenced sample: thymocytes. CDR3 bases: TGCGCCAGCAGCCATGTATTACTAGCGGGAGGGTACAATGAGCAGTTCTTC. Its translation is CASSHVLLAGGYNEQFF.